The rows below give T cell receptor beta chains drawn from one sample of a study of blood T cell repertoires in COVID-19. Some clones are missing from TCRdb's copy, which holds only in-frame ones; the method was immunoSEQ multiplex PCR. The table lists approximately 140,000 clones, approximately 84% of them singletons. The sequencing sample was made of PBMCs or T cells enriched from blood (not recorded which). Source of these receptors: a man aged 35-49 years with acute COVID-19. The CDR3 runs from the conserved cysteine through the conserved F or W. D genes are given only for firm matches. A clone size is listed for some rows: how often the clone was seen (once, few, many), or a class if it is expanded.

V gene	D gene	clone size	J gene	CDR3 protein	CDR3 DNA
TRBV12-3/TRBV12-4	TRBD1	once	TRBJ1-4	CASGTGGLEKLFF	TGTGCCAGCGGGACAGGGGGCCTTGAAAAACTGTTTTTT
TRBV30	NA	once	TRBJ1-3	CAWSVYFSGNTIYF	TGTGCCTGGAGTGTGTACTTCTCTGGAAACACCATATATTTT
TRBV6-4	TRBD1	NA	TRBJ2-6	CASSAGGQGRGANVLTF	TGTGCCAGCAGTGCAGGGGGACAGGGAAGAGGGGCCAACGTCCTGACTTTC
TRBV10-3	TRBD1	NA	TRBJ2-5	CAIRSDRGQETQYF	TGTGCCATCAGATCGGACAGGGGGCAGGAGACCCAGTACTTC
TRBV6-6	NA	NA	TRBJ1-5	CASSSTGFNQPQHF	TGTGCCAGCAGTTCTACAGGTTTCAATCAGCCCCAGCATTTT
TRBV20-1	TRBD1	NA	TRBJ1-6	CSASSPGTDNSPLHF	TGCAGCGCGAGTAGTCCCGGGACAGATAATTCACCCCTCCACTTT
TRBV7-2	NA	NA	TRBJ2-7	CASSLDSGTYEQYF	TGTGCCAGCAGCCTCGATAGCGGTACCTACGAGCAGTACTTC
TRBV19	TRBD1	NA	TRBJ1-2	CASSIPPGTGLYGYTF	TGTGCCAGTAGTATACCACCGGGGACAGGCCTCTATGGCTACACCTTC
TRBV10-3	TRBD2	NA	TRBJ2-7	CAISQGLADEQYF	TGTGCCATCAGTCAGGGACTAGCGGACGAGCAGTACTTC
TRBV7-2	TRBD1	NA	TRBJ1-2	CASRNHPGQDYGYTF	TGTGCCAGCAGGAATCACCCGGGACAGGATTATGGCTACACCTTC
TRBV5-1	TRBD1	NA	TRBJ1-1	CASSLEGLGQGARNTEAFF	TGCGCCAGCAGCTTGGAGGGCCTGGGACAGGGGGCCAGGAACACTGAAGCTTTCTTT
TRBV4-3	NA	once	TRBJ1-1	CASSQDLAGSEAFF	TGCGCCAGCAGCCAAGATCTGGCCGGGTCTGAAGCTTTCTTT
TRBV2	TRBD2	NA	TRBJ2-5	CASSSLAGGQETQYF	TGTGCCAGCAGTTCACTAGCGGGGGGCCAAGAGACCCAGTACTTC
TRBV5-4	TRBD2	NA	TRBJ2-3	CASSSLGRTSGRESTDTQYF	TGTGCCAGCAGCTCGCTGGGTCGGACTAGCGGGAGGGAAAGTACAGATACGCAGTATTTT
TRBV6-2/TRBV6-3	TRBD2	NA	TRBJ2-1	CASSYASGGSYNEQFF	TGTGCCAGCAGTTACGCTAGCGGGGGCTCCTACAATGAGCAGTTCTTC
TRBV7-6	TRBD1	NA	TRBJ2-7	CASSPGQGAPEQYF	TGTGCCAGCAGCCCGGGACAGGGGGCCCCCGAGCAGTACTTC
TRBV3-1/TRBV3-2	NA	NA	TRBJ2-7	CASSPTLHRSVYEQYF	TGTGCCAGCAGCCCGACCTTACACAGGTCCGTCTACGAGCAGTACTTC
TRBV6-2/TRBV6-3	TRBD1	NA	TRBJ1-5	CASSDRQGAVEEPQHF	TGTGCCAGCAGTGATAGACAGGGGGCAGTTGAGGAGCCCCAGCATTTT
TRBV6-2/TRBV6-3	NA	NA	TRBJ2-2	CASSYIQGSTGELFF	TGTGCCAGCAGTTACATCCAGGGGAGCACCGGGGAGCTGTTTTTT
TRBV6-6	NA	NA	TRBJ1-1	CASSTPRTEAFF	TGTGCCAGCAGTACCCCGCGGACTGAAGCTTTCTTT
TRBV30	NA	NA	TRBJ1-2	CAWRIQDNYGYTF	TGTGCCTGGAGGATACAGGATAACTATGGCTACACCTTC
TRBV10-1	TRBD2	NA	TRBJ2-5	CASDSTGLAGTPQETQYF	TGCGCCAGCGATTCTACCGGGCTAGCGGGGACCCCACAAGAGACCCAGTACTTC
TRBV3-1/TRBV3-2	TRBD2	NA	TRBJ2-7	CASSQARGGFYEQYF	TGTGCCAGCAGCCAAGCCCGGGGGGGTTTCTACGAGCAGTACTTC
TRBV25-1	TRBD1	NA	TRBJ2-2	CASTRESPGTGDTGELFF	TGTGCCAGCACCAGAGAAAGTCCCGGGACAGGGGACACCGGGGAGCTGTTTTTT
TRBV19	TRBD2	NA	TRBJ2-3	CATETSGGTDTQYF	TGTGCCACTGAAACTAGCGGGGGCACAGATACGCAGTATTTT
TRBV5-1	TRBD1	NA	TRBJ1-4	CASSVDRAVDEKLFF	TGCGCCAGCAGCGTGGACAGGGCTGTAGATGAAAAACTGTTTTTT
TRBV29-1	TRBD1	NA	TRBJ1-1	CSVGAGDSGTEAFF	TGCAGCGTTGGTGCTGGGGACAGCGGAACTGAAGCTTTCTTT
TRBV5-1	TRBD2	NA	TRBJ2-7	CASSRQRRRGRGAYEQYF	TGCGCCAGCAGCAGGCAACGCCGGCGCGGGAGGGGTGCCTACGAGCAGTACTTC
TRBV3-1/TRBV3-2	NA	few	TRBJ1-4	CASSHQGLANEKLFF	TGTGCCAGCAGCCATCAGGGGCTCGCTAATGAAAAACTGTTTTTT
TRBV11-2	TRBD2	once	TRBJ2-1	CASRNPGLAGDPYNEQFF	TGTGCCAGCAGAAACCCGGGACTAGCGGGAGATCCCTACAATGAGCAGTTCTTC
TRBV5-4	NA	NA	TRBJ2-3	CASSFQRDRTDTQYF	TGTGCCAGCAGCTTTCAGAGGGATCGCACAGATACGCAGTATTTT
TRBV28	TRBD1	NA	TRBJ1-6	CASSRNRGTEYNSPLHF	TGTGCCAGCAGTCGAAATCGGGGGACAGAGTATAATTCACCCCTCCACTTT